This TCR beta chain derives from a study of cytomegalovirus exposure and HLA in healthy donors. The PCR was carried out with 60 Vbeta primers and 13 Jbeta primers. Sequencing used immunoSEQ multiplex PCR; TCRdb keeps in-frame clones, though not all of them. The table lists 120,000 or so clones, over 70% of them singletons. J was trimmed by 3 bases and V by 10 bases; bases with no gene match: 4. There are 12 residues in the CDR3. Per the germline V gene, CDR1 is SSHAT and CDR2 is FNYEAQ (reference sequence). The clonotype comes from a woman in her forties or fifties in good health and CMV-seronegative. V is TRBV7-7 and J is TRBJ2-7; 9 nucleotides agree with TRBD1. The material sequenced was PBMCs. The CDR3 spells CATQGQGYEQYF. CDR3 nucleotides: TGTGCCACCCAGGGACAGGGCTACGAGCAGTACTTC.